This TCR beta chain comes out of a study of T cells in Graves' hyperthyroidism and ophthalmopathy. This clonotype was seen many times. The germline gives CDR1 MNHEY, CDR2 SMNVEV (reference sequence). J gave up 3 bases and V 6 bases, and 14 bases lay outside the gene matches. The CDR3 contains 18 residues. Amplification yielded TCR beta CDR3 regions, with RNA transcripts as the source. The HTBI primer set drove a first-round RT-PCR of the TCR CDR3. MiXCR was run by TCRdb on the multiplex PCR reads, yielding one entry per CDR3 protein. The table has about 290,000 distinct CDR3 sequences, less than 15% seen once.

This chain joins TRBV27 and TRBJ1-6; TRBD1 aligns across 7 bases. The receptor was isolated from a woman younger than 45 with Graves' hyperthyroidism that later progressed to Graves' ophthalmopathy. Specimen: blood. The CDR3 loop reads CASSRIRGQSLYNSPLHF. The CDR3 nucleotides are TGTGCCAGCAGCCGAATAAGGGGACAGAGTCTCTATAATTCACCCCTCCACTTT.